The present T cell receptor beta chain was sequenced within a study of T cells after yellow fever vaccination. The 5'RACE template-switching step produced TCR cDNA and added a universal primer site and UMIs. TCRdb reprocessed the 5' RACE reads via MiXCR and lists one record per CDR3 protein. In the table there are under 90,000 distinct CDR3 sequences, approximately 7% of which are singletons. This clonotype showed up many times. At one of its ends the junction is not consistent with the germline gene, which may arise from a read error. Germline-derived CDR1 and CDR2 are SGHDT and YYEEEE. The CDR3 totals 14 residues.

The clonotype originates from a young man who received the YFV17D yellow fever vaccine. J is TRBJ1-3 and V is TRBV5-6; D ambiguous. Material: CD8+ T cells sorted from PBMCs, obtained 35 to 50 days after the first yellow fever vaccination. The CDR3 nucleotides are TGCGCCAGCAGCTTGGGAAGCTCTGGAAACACCATATATTTT. The encoded protein is CASSLGSSGNTIYF.